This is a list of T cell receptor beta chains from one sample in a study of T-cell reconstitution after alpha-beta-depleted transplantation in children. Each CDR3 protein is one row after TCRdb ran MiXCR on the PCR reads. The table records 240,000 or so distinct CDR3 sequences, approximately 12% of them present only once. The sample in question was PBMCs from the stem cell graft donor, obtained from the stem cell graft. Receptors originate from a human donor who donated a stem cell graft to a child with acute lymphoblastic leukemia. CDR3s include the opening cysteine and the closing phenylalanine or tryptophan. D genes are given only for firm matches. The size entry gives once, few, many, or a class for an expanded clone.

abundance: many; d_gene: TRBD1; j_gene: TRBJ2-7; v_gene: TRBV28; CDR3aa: CASSFRGQTTYEQYF; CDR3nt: TGTGCCAGCAGTTTCAGGGGACAGACCACCTACGAGCAGTACTTC
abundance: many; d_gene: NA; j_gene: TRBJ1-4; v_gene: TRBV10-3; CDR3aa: CAISDPSKEGEKLFF; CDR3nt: TGTGCCATCAGTGACCCCTCGAAAGAGGGGGAAAAACTGTTTTTT
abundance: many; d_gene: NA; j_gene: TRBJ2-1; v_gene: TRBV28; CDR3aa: CASSFSFEYNEQFF; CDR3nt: TGTGCCAGCAGTTTTAGTTTCGAGTACAATGAGCAGTTCTTC
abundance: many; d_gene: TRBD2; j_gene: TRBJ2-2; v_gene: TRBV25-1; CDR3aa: CASTASGVNTGELFF; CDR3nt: TGTGCCAGCACCGCTAGCGGGGTAAACACCGGGGAGCTGTTTTTT
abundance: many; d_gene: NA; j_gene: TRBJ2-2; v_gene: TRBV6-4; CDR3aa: CASSELSDTGELFF; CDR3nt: TGTGCCAGCAGTGAATTAAGTGATACCGGGGAGCTGTTTTTT
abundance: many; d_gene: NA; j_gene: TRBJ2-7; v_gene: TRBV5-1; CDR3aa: CASSLEAGHFYEQYF; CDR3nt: TGCGCCAGCAGCTTGGAGGCAGGCCACTTCTACGAGCAGTACTTC
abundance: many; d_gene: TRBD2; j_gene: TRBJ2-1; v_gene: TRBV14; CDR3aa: CASSTAGGVNEQFF; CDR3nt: TGTGCCAGCAGTACAGCGGGAGGGGTCAATGAGCAGTTCTTC
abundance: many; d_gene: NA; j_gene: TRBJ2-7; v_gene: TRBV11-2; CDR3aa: CASSFVYEQYF; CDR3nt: TGTGCCAGCAGCTTCGTCTACGAGCAGTACTTC
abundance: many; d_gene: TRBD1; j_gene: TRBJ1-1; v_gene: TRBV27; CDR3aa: CASSHQAGGFTEAFF; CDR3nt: TGTGCCAGCAGTCATCAGGCAGGGGGCTTCACTGAAGCTTTCTTT
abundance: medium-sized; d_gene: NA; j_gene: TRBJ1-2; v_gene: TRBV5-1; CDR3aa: CASRTTWDGANYGYTF; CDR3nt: TGCGCCAGCAGAACAACCTGGGACGGCGCTAACTATGGCTACACCTTC
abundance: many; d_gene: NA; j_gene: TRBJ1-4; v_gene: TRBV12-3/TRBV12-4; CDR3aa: CASSFSREKLFF; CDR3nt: TGTGCCAGCAGCTTTTCACGGGAAAAACTGTTTTTT
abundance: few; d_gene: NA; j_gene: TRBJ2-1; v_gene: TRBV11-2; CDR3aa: CASSLRLAAYYNEQFF; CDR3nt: TGTGCCAGCAGCTTAAGATTAGCGGCTTATTACAATGAGCAGTTCTTC